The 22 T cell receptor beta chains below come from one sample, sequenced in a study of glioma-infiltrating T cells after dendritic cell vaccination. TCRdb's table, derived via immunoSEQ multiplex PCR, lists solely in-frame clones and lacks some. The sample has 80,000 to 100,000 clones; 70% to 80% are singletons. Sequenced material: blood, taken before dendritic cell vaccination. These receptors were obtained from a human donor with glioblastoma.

CDR3 nucleotide sequence: TGTGCCAGCAGCCCCTCGGAGCTAGTCTATGGCTACACCTTC. Translation gives CASSPSELVYGYTF. The V call is TRBV7-9, the J call TRBJ1-2, with no clear D. This CDR3 has 14 amino acids. V was clipped by 5 bases and J by 4 bases, with 14 bases between them. Germline V gene sequence: CDR1 SEHNR, CDR2 FQNEAQ (reference sequence).

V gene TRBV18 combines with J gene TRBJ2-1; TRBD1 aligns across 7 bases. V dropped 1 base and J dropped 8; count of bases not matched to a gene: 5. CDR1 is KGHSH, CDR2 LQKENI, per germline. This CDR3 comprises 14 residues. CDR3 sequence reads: CASSPQTGRYEQFF. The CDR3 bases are TGTGCCAGCTCACCACAGACAGGGAGATATGAGCAGTTCTTC. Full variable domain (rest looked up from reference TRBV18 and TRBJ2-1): NAGVMQNPRHLVRRRGQEARLRCSPMKGHSHVYWYRQLPEEGLKFMVYLQKENIIDESGMPKERFSAEFPKEGPSILRIQQVVRGDSAAYFCASSPQTGRYEQFFGPGTRLTVL.

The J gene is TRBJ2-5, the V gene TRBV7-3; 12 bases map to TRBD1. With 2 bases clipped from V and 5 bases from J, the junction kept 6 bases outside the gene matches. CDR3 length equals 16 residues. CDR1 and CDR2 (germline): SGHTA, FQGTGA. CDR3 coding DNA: TGTGCCAGCAGCTTAGTGGGACAGGGGGCAAGGGAGACCCAGTACTTC. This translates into CASSLVGQGARETQYF.

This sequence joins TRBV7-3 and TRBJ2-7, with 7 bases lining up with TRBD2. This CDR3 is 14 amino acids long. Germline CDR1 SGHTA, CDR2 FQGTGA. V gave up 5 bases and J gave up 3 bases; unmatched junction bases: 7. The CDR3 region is CASSPSGLVYEQYF. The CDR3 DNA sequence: TGTGCCAGCAGCCCAAGCGGACTAGTCTACGAGCAGTACTTC.

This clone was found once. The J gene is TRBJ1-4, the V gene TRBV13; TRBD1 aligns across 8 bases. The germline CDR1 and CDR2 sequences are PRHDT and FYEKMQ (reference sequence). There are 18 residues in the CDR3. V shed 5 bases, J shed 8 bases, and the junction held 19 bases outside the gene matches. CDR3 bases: TGTGCCAGCAGCGTGGCAGGGGGCCATCGACCCGCGAAGGAAAAACTGTTTTTT. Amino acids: CASSVAGGHRPAKEKLFF. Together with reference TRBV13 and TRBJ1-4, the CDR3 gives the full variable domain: AAGVIQSPRHLIKEKRETATLKCYPIPRHDTVYWYQQGPGQDPQFLISFYEKMQSDKGSIPDRFSAQQFSDYHSELNMSSLELGDSALYFCASSVAGGHRPAKEKLFFGSGTQLSVL.

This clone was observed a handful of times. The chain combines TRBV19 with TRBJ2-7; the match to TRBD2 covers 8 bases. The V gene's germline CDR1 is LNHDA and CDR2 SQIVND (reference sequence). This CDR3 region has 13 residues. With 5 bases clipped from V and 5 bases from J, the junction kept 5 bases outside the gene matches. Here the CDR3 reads CASSVGLVNEQYF. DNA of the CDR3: TGTGCCAGTAGTGTGGGACTAGTCAACGAGCAGTACTTC.

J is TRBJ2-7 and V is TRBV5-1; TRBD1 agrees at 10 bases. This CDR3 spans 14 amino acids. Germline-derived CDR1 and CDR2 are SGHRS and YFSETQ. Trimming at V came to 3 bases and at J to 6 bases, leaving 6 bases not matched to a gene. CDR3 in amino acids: CASSSYGTGVEQYF. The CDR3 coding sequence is TGCGCCAGCAGCTCATACGGGACAGGGGTCGAGCAGTACTTC.

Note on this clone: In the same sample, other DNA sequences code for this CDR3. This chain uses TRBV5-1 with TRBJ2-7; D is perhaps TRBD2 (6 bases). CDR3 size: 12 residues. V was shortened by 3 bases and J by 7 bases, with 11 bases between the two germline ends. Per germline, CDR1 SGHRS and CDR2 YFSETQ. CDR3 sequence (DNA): TGCGCCAGCAGCTACCCCGGGGGAGAGCAGTACTTC. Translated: CASSYPGGEQYF.

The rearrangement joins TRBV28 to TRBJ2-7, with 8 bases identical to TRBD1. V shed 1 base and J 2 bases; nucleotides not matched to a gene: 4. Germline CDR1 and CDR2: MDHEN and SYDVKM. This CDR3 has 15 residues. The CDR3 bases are TGTGCCAGCAGTTTATCAGGGGGCCTTGCCTACGAGCAGTACTTC. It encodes CASSLSGGLAYEQYF.

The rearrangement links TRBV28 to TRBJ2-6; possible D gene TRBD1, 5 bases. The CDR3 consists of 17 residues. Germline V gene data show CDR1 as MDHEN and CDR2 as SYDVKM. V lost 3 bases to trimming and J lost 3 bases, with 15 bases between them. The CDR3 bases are TGTGCCAGCAGTTTGACAGCACAATTCGGTGGGGCCAACGTCCTGACTTTC. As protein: CASSLTAQFGGANVLTF.

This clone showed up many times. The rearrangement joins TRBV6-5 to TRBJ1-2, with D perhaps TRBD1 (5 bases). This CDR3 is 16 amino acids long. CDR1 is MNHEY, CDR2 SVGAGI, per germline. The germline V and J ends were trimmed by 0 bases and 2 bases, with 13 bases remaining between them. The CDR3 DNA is TGTGCCAGCAGTTACTCCCACAGGACAATGAACTATGGCTACACCTTC. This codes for CASSYSHRTMNYGYTF.

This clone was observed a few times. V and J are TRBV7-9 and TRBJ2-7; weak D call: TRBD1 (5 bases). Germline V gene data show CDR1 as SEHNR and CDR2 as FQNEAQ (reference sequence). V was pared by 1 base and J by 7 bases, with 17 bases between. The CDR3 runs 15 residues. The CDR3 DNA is TGTGCCAGCAGCTTAGAAGGACATGGGTATGGGGAGCAGTACTTC. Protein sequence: CASSLEGHGYGEQYF.

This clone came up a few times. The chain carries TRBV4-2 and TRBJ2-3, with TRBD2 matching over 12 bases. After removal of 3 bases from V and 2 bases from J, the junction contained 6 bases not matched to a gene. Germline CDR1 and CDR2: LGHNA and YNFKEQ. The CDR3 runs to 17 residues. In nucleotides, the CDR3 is TGTGCCAGCAGCCAGAGACTAGCGGGGGCTCTCACAGATACGCAGTATTTT. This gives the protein CASSQRLAGALTDTQYF.

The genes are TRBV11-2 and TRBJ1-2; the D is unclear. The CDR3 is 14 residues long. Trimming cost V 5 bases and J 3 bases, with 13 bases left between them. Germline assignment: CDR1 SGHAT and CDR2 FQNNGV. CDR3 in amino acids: CASSPRDSYYGYTF. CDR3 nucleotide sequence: TGTGCCAGCAGCCCCCGCGACTCCTACTATGGCTACACCTTC.

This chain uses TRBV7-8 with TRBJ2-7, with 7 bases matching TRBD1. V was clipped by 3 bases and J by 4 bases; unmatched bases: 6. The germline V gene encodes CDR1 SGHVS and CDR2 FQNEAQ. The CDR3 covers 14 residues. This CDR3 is CASSFGDSKYEQYF. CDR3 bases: TGTGCCAGCAGCTTCGGGGACAGCAAATACGAGCAGTACTTC.

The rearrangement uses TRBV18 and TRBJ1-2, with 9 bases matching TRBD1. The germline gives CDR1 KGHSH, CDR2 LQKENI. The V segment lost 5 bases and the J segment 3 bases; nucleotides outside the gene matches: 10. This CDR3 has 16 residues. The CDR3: CASSTFQDRGYYGYTF. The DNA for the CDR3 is TGTGCCAGCTCAACATTCCAGGACAGGGGTTACTATGGCTACACCTTC.

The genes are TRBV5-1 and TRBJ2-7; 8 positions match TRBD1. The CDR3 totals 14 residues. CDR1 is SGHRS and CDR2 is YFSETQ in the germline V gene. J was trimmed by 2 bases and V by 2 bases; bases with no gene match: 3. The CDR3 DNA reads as TGCGCCAGCAGCTTAAGGACAGGGACCTACGAGCAGTACTTC. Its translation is CASSLRTGTYEQYF.

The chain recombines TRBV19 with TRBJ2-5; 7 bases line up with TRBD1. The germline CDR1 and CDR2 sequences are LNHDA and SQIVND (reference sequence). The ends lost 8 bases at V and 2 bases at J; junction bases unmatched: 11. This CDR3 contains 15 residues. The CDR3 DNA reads TGTGCCAGTTCATTCCTACAGGGGTCACAAGAGACCCAGTACTTC. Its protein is CASSFLQGSQETQYF.

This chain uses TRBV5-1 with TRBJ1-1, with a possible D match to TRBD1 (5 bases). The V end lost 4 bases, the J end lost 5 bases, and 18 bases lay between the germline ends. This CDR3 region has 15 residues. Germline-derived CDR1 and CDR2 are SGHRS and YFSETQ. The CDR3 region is CASSRYLGGLTEAFF. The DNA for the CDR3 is TGCGCCAGCAGCAGGTATTTGGGGGGATTGACTGAAGCTTTCTTT.

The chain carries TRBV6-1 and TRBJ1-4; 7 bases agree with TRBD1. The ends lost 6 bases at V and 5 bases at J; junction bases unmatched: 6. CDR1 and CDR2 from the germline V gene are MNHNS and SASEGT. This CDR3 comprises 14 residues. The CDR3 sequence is CASRSGGSNEKLFF. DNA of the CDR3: TGTGCCAGCAGATCAGGGGGGTCAAATGAAAAACTGTTTTTT.

The CDR3 reads CSVGTSGNEQYF. CDR3 in DNA: TGCAGCGTGGGGACTAGCGGGAACGAGCAGTACTTC. This chain connects TRBV29-1 to TRBJ2-7; the match to TRBD2 covers 13 bases. J gave up 5 bases and V 6 bases, and 1 base lay outside the gene matches. Germline CDR1 reads SQVTM; CDR2 reads ANQGSEA. CDR3 length: 12 residues.

The DNA for the CDR3 is TGCGCCAGCAGATCCACCGGGACACCTTACAATGAGCAGTTCTTC. Amino acids: CASRSTGTPYNEQFF. This chain joins TRBV5-1 and TRBJ2-1; TRBD1 might be the D (6 bases). Germline CDR1 SGHRS, CDR2 YFSETQ. This CDR3 has 15 amino acids. Trimming took 5 bases from V and 4 from J, leaving 16 bases between them.